This paragraph covers one TCR beta chain sequence. The sample originates from a study of cytomegalovirus exposure and HLA in healthy donors. This PCR relied on a set of 60 Vbeta primers and 13 Jbeta primers. Sequencing was performed with immunoSEQ multiplex PCR; in TCRdb, only in-frame clones are kept and a portion is missing. The data contain about 180,000 clones, less than 80% of them seen just once; the ten biggest clones take up under 0.9%. Every donor was a healthy person donating bone marrow. The clonotype originates from a woman between 35 and 50 years old in good health and CMV-seronegative. The specimen was PBMCs.

The DNA of the CDR3 is TGCGCCAGCGGGGCGAGTGGATCCTACAATGAGCAGTTCTTC. Residues: CASGASGSYNEQFF. V is TRBV10-1 and J is TRBJ2-1; the D gene is possibly TRBD1 (5 bases). Trimming left V 8 bases short and J 1 base short, with 12 bases between. This CDR3 has 14 residues. Looked up from germline, CDR1 is WNHNN and CDR2 is SYGVQD (reference sequence).